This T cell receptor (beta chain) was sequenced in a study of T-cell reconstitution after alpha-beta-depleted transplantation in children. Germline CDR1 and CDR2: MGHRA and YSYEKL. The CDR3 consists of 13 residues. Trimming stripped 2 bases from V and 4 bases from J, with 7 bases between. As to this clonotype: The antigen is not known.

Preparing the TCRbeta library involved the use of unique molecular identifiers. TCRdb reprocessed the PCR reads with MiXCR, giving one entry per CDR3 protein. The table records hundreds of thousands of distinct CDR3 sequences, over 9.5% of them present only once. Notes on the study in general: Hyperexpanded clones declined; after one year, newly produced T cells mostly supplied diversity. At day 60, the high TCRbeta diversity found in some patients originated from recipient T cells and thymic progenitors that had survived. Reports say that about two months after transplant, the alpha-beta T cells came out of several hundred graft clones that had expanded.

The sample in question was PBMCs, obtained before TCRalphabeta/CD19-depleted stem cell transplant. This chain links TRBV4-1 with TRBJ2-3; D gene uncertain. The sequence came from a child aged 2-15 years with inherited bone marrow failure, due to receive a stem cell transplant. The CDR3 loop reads CASSQPRADTQYF. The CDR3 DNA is TGCGCCAGCAGCCAACCGAGAGCAGATACGCAGTATTTT.